This entry lists 22 T cell receptor beta chains sequenced from one sample in a study of CXCR3-negative and CXCR3-positive naive CD8 T cells. For these TCRs, the target antigens are not known. Study-wide results and limits: CXCR3-positive naive cells carried more hydrophobic TRB CDR3s than CXCR3-negative ones.

Each TRB cDNA library was prepared by 5' RACE (with UMI labels). TCRdb reprocessed the 5' RACE reads, keeping one entry per CDR3 protein, no DNA. The record lists over 50,000 distinct CDR3 sequences, of which the ten most abundant hold around 0.7%. Sequenced input: naive CXCR3+ CD8+ T cells from blood. The subset denotes: CD45RO-CCR7+CD27+CD95- naive CD8+ T cells expressing CXCR3 (TNR3+). The receptors here all came from a human donor in good health. Some clones in this sample may be carry-over from other donors' samples.

This chain links TRBV7-9 with TRBJ1-4. Germline V gene lookup returns CDR1 SEHNR and CDR2 FQNEAQ (reference sequence). The CDR3 is 16 residues long. The CDR3 is CASSLAEFGTNEKLFF.

This sequence joins TRBV7-6 and TRBJ2-7; TCRdb names TRBD1, which stays unverified in the absence of DNA. Per the germline V gene, CDR1 is SGHVS and CDR2 is FNYEAQ. The CDR3 runs 13 residues. CDR3 sequence: CASTPQGPYEQYF.

This chain connects TRBV4-1 to TRBJ1-5. CDR1 MGHRA and CDR2 YSYEKL come from the germline V gene. The CDR3 consists of 13 residues. CDR3 residues: CASSQDTVQAQHF.

This sequence joins TRBV6-9 and TRBJ2-1; TCRdb's D gene call, TRBD2, goes unchecked for lack of DNA. The germline V gene encodes CDR1 MNHGY and CDR2 SVAAGI. CDR3 size: 19 residues. CDR3 amino acids: CASSCFVAELDRNSNEQFF.

This chain links TRBV20-1 with TRBJ2-7. Germline CDR1 and CDR2: DFQATT and SNEGSKA (reference sequence). This CDR3 region has 13 residues. The CDR3 loop is CSASVDSTYEQYF.

The chain is built from TRBV7-2 and TRBJ2-1; absent DNA, TCRdb's TRBD1 call cannot be checked. This CDR3 is built from 15 residues. The germline V gene encodes CDR1 SGHTA and CDR2 FQGNSA. CDR3 residues: CASSQPGALTYEQFF.

The chain is built from TRBV5-1 and TRBJ1-5. The CDR3 is 15 amino acids. Germline V lookup: CDR1 SGHRS, CDR2 YFSETQ. The CDR3 loop is CASSPEGGSNQPQHF.

This chain connects TRBV5-1 to TRBJ2-5. This CDR3 region has 15 residues. Germline V CDR1 and CDR2: SGHRS, YFSETQ. This CDR3 reads CASSLVGGYQETQYF.

V is TRBV7-9 and J is TRBJ1-5; TCRdb designates TRBD1, a call that cannot be tested without DNA. Germline V lookup: CDR1 SEHNR, CDR2 FQNEAQ (reference sequence). The CDR3 loop spans 16 amino acids. The CDR3 loop is CASSSSTGYKGQPQHF.

V and J are TRBV4-3 and TRBJ2-1; TCRdb proposes TRBD2, but this gene call is untestable without DNA. Germline V gives CDR1 LGHNA, CDR2 YSLEER. The CDR3 covers 16 residues. The CDR3 protein is CASSQDRAGGDNEQFF.

CDR3 sequence reads: CASSLGGSDYGYTF. The V and J genes are TRBV6-5 and TRBJ1-2; TCRdb gives TRBD1 as the D gene, but with no DNA this cannot be confirmed. Germline lookup yields CDR1 MNHEY and CDR2 SVGAGI. The CDR3 runs to 14 residues.

The chain has TRBV7-2 and TRBJ1-1; TCRdb outputs TRBD1, but without DNA this stays unchecked. In germline, CDR1 is SGHTA, CDR2 FQGNSA. CDR3 length: 18 residues. The CDR3 reads CASSPFLDRIGWGTEAFF. Full variable domain (rest looked up from reference TRBV7-2 and TRBJ1-1): GAGVSQSPSNKVTEKGKDVELRCDPISGHTALYWYRQSLGQGLEFLIYFQGNSAPDKSGLPSDRFSAERTGGSVSTLTIQRTQQEDSAVYLCASSPFLDRIGWGTEAFFGQGTRLTVV.

The chain carries TRBV21-1 and TRBJ2-7; TCRdb lists TRBD1, though no DNA is available to test this call. TRBV21-1 is designated a pseudogene. The CDR3 has 14 amino acids. CDR3 residues: CASSKEGQTYEQYF.

The V call is TRBV6-6, the J call TRBJ2-3; TCRdb designates TRBD1, a call that cannot be tested without DNA. Germline-derived CDR1 and CDR2 are MNHNY and SVGAGI (reference sequence). The CDR3 spans 15 residues. The CDR3 is CASSYFRESTDTQYF.

V usage is TRBV5-1 and J usage is TRBJ1-2; TCRdb calls TRBD1, which cannot be checked without DNA. The CDR3 is made up of 17 amino acids. Germline values: CDR1 SGHRS, CDR2 YFSETQ. The CDR3 loop reads CASSPQEAEYYNYGYTF.

The V gene is TRBV4-3, the J gene TRBJ2-7; TCRdb calls TRBD2, which cannot be checked without DNA. The CDR3 runs 15 residues. The germline V gene encodes CDR1 LGHNA and CDR2 YSLEER. The CDR3 is CASSQERGGTYEQYF.

This chain uses TRBV15 with TRBJ2-7; lacking DNA, the TRBD1 call made by TCRdb goes unchecked. CDR3 size: 15 residues. CDR1 is LNHNV, CDR2 YYDKDF, per germline (reference sequence). The chain's CDR3 is CATSRARGLGYEQYF.

V gene TRBV6-6 combines with J gene TRBJ2-7. CDR3 length: 16 amino acids. Germline V gene data show CDR1 as MNHNY and CDR2 as SVGAGI (reference sequence). The CDR3 spells CASSYSTKDPAYEQYF.

The V gene is TRBV12-3 or TRBV12-4, the J gene TRBJ2-2; the TCRdb D gene call, TRBD1, has no DNA to confirm it. CDR3 size: 15 residues. The CDR3 protein is CASSFGTGYTGELFF.

The chain recombines TRBV25-1 with TRBJ1-6. The CDR3 consists of 16 residues. The germline gives CDR1 MGHDK, CDR2 SYGVNS. CDR3 amino acids: CASSEPDGYLNSPLHF.

This chain joins TRBV4-2 and TRBJ1-1. Germline CDR1 and CDR2: LGHNA and YNFKEQ. This CDR3 contains 17 residues. The CDR3 reads CASSQGTAASSNTEAFF.

Here the CDR3 reads CSAWLAGGGEQFF. The rearrangement links TRBV20-1 to TRBJ2-1; no DNA is available, so the TRBD2 call from TCRdb remains unchecked. The CDR3 runs to 13 residues. Germline values: CDR1 DFQATT, CDR2 SNEGSKA (reference sequence).